The clone carrying this TCR beta chain occurred a few times. The sample is drawn from a study of blood T cell repertoires in COVID-19. Per the study methods: Amplification with reference gene primers provided the estimates of nucleated cell counts. Assay used: immunoSEQ multiplex PCR; TCRdb lists only in-frame clones, some missing. That table gives V, J and clone size, and the DNA gave D and trimming. The sample carries under 250,000 clones, about 82% recorded once. CDR1 and CDR2 from the germline V gene are ENHRY and SYGVKD. The CDR3 sequence is 13 residues long. V was clipped by 6 bases and J by 5 bases; unmatched bases: 1.

This TCR came from a woman at least 80 years old with COVID-19, enrolled during active disease. Sequencing used peripheral blood. V and J are TRBV10-3 and TRBJ1-6; 7 nucleotides match TRBD1. The CDR3 DNA sequence: TGTGCCATCAGGGGACAGAATAATTCACCCCTCCACTTT. It is translated as CAIRGQNNSPLHF.